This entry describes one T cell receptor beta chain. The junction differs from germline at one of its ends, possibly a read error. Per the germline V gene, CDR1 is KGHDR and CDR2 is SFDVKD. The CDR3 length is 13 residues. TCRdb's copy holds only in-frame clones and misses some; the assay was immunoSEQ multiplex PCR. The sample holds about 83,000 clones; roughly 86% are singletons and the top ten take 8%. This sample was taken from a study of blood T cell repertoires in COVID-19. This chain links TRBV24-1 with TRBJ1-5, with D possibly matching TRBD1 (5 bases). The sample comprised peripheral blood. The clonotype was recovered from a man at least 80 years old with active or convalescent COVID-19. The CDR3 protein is CATSTPGVPFVYF. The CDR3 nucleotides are TGTGCCACCAGTACTCCGGGGGTACCATTCGTCTATTTT.